What follows is one TCR beta chain and its context. What this receptor recognizes is not known. No clone much larger than this one lies a single base away; base qualities are absent. From V the trimming removes 4 bases and from J it removes 5 bases, while the gene matches leave 13 bases of the junction unaccounted for. Including the terminal cysteine and phenylalanine, the CDR3 comprises 16 residues. Only CDR3 DNA remains: 48 bases, in frame from the first base. CDR1 and CDR2, per the germline V gene, are MGHRA and YSYEKL. This sample was included in a study of technical replicates of blood from a few donors (dated by TCRdb to the late 2010s). Libraries were prepared through the immunoSEQ multiplex PCR assay. TCRdb took over this immuneACCESS table, retaining in-frame rearrangements with V and J assigned. Such tables are incomplete; in checked studies, under half of the missing clones stem from an unresolved V gene, and the remainder is unexplained. The table for this sample lists some 84,000 clones; more than 85% of them were counted only once. The biggest ten clones account for approximately 0.39% of the sample.

This TCR came from a human donor in good health. This receptor chain uses TRBV4-1 and TRBJ2-5, and 7 junctional nucleotides match TRBD2. Sequencing input: T cells isolated from PBMCs. The encoded CDR3 is CASSPQTGGRVETQYF. The bases read TGCGCCAGCAGCCCACAGACTGGTGGGAGGGTGGAGACCCAGTACTTC.